Described below is a single T cell receptor (beta chain) sequence and its context. The germline V gene has CDR1 WSHSY and CDR2 SAAADI. V was cut by 7 bases and J by 3 bases, with 33 bases left in between. This CDR3 comprises 20 residues. In the original processing: By means of reference gene primer amplification, nucleated cell counts were estimated. Clones were sequenced by immunoSEQ multiplex PCR, and TCRdb holds only the in-frame ones, with some missing. The DNA was the basis for D and trimming; V, J and clone size are from that table. The sample has some 250,000 clones, just under 90% seen once. In terms of age and location, participants ranged from roughly 18 to 100 years and lived in about two dozen US areas. Allocation to cohorts depended on clinical history reported by the participants. The sample originates from a study of blood T cell repertoires in COVID-19. Study-wide background: T cells, B-cell-depleted T cells, or PBMCs provided the cDNA or gDNA that served as material.

Material for sequencing was PBMCs or T cells enriched from blood (not recorded which). This sequence joins TRBV10-2 and TRBJ1-1; D is possibly TRBD1 (5 bases). This receptor was obtained from a woman aged 30 to 39 with acute COVID-19. Here the CDR3 reads CASKSTLGTLVGARDTEAFF. DNA of the CDR3: TGCGCCAGCAAGTCGACCCTCGGGACTTTGGTTGGTGCTCGGGACACTGAAGCTTTCTTT.